This T cell receptor beta chain emerged from a study of control samples from healthy donors and cancer patients. Only in-frame clones appear in the TCRdb table, and some are missing; sequencing was by immunoSEQ multiplex PCR. The sample carries 100,000 or so clones, approximately 90% recorded once. This receptor was taken from a woman between 25 and 40 years old in good health. Sequencing was performed on blood.

CDR3 DNA sequence: TGTGCCAGCAGCCAGCGGGAGGGGGACTACGAGCAGTACTTC. Protein product: CASSQREGDYEQYF. The chain has TRBV4-2 and TRBJ2-7; 9 bases are shared with TRBD2. Germline V gene data show CDR1 as LGHNA and CDR2 as YNFKEQ. J gave up 3 bases and V 3 bases, and 3 bases lay outside the gene matches. The length of the CDR3 is 14 residues.